This T cell receptor (beta chain) is drawn from a study of shared clonotypes between healthy human individuals. Whole-study context: The study enrolled two women and a few men aged 18 to 49.

This CDR3 spans 13 amino acids. The V and J ends lost 5 bases and 6 bases respectively, with 14 bases between them. The germline V gene encodes CDR1 SGHAT and CDR2 FQNNGV. This clone was detected only once. Naive CD8 cells lacked CD45RO and underwent positive selection for CCR7, leaving out terminally differentiated effector memory CD45RA+ cells. Libraries were prepared by immunoSEQ multiplex PCR; TCRdb keeps only in-frame clonotypes and omits some of them. The sample shows roughly 850,000 clones, 96% of them seen only once. This TCR derives from a man aged 25 to 40 in good health. This sequence joins TRBV11-2 and TRBJ2-7; D uncertain. The sequenced sample consisted of naive CD8+ T cells sorted from blood. The CDR3 loop is CASSPFDRGEQYF. CDR3 DNA: TGTGCCAGCAGCCCCTTCGATAGAGGCGAGCAGTACTTC.